This TCR beta chain came from a study of T cell repertoires in cytomegalovirus infection. Study at large: The public TCR beta signatures pointed to both CMV infection and matching HLA type. General study findings and limits: Summed frequency of public TCR beta families distinguished CMV carriers with the relevant HLA. Across the ex vivo response, the dominant clonotypes were HLA-C-restricted CMV-specific TCR beta clonotypes.

The CDR3 extends over 13 amino acids. With 7 bases removed from V and 1 base from J, the gap between germline ends came to 10 bases. Each CDR3 protein gets one entry after TCRdb re-called the reads with MiXCR. The sample yields about 300,000 distinct CDR3 sequences, roughly 9.3% seen once. This clonotype was seen many times. Its target is not known. This clonotype was obtained from a human donor in good health (CMV status not recorded). Some clones in this sample may be carry-over from other donors' samples. The rearrangement joins TRBV12-3 or TRBV12-4 to TRBJ1-1, with D possibly being TRBD1 (6 bases). The sample taken for sequencing was PBMCs. The CDR3 DNA is TGTGCCAGCATGAGACAGGAGAACACTGAAGCTTTCTTT. Its translation is CASMRQENTEAFF.